The T cell receptor beta chain described here comes from a study of T cell responses to AZD1222 COVID-19 vaccine. Study information: Second-dose recipients at about 4 or about 12 weeks were treated as one pooled group. Study results and limitations: Only five to seven AZD1222 recipients were seropositive at baseline.

With regard to this clone: Its matching antigen is unknown.

Trimming stripped 0 bases from V and 1 base from J, with 10 bases between. The CDR3 covers 15 residues. Germline V lookup: CDR1 SGHRS, CDR2 YFSETQ. Measured with immunoSEQ multiplex PCR; TCRdb has only the in-frame clones, and not every one. The repertoire holds about 110,000 clones, with roughly 86% as singletons. This chain uses TRBV5-1 with TRBJ1-1; TRBD1 might be the D (5 bases). Material: peripheral blood, obtained on day 0 of AZD1222 vaccination. The clonotype comes from an adult in good health. The CDR3 spells CASSLVGGSNTEAFF. The CDR3 region has the DNA TGCGCCAGCAGCTTGGTCGGGGGGTCGAACACTGAAGCTTTCTTT. Using reference TRBV5-1 and TRBJ1-1 for the parts outside the CDR3, the full variable domain is KAGVTQTPRYLIKTRGQQVTLSCSPISGHRSVSWYQQTPGQGLQFLFEYFSETQRNKGNFPGRFSGRQFSNSRSEMNVSTLELGDSALYLCASSLVGGSNTEAFFGQGTRLTVV.